The clone carrying this T cell receptor beta chain turned up a few times. As originally analysed: Researchers report that nucleated cell counts were estimated from reference gene primer amplification. Assay used: immunoSEQ multiplex PCR; TCRdb lists only in-frame clones, some missing. The DNA was the basis for D and trimming; V, J and clone size are from that table. The sample lists some 190,000 clones; approximately 83% were seen once. The source of the sample is a study of blood T cell repertoires in COVID-19. The sequenced sample was peripheral blood. The sequence was collected from a human donor with active or convalescent COVID-19. The donor label of this sample is uncertain.

The CDR3 is CASSVDGPAGSALHF. CDR3 DNA: TGTGCCAGCAGCGTAGATGGGCCAGCAGGTTCGGCCCTCCACTTT. The J gene is TRBJ1-6, the V gene TRBV9; D is unresolved. The germline gives CDR1 SGDLS, CDR2 YYNGEE. This CDR3 has 15 amino acids. V lost 0 bases, J lost 14 bases, and 18 bases lay in between.